Each of the 6 T cell receptor beta chains below was sequenced from the same sample in a study of identical twins. TCRdb passed the 5' RACE reads through MiXCR, listing each CDR3 protein once. The table lists 400,000 to 550,000 distinct CDR3 sequences, 22% of them singletons. This sample also appeared in a second study, on T cells expressing NK-cell markers.

The sequenced material came from CD4+ T cells sorted from blood. All receptors derive from a woman under 30 in good health.

The table lists this clonotype with many counts. V usage is TRBV12-3 or TRBV12-4 and J usage is TRBJ1-3; D unclear. V lost 5 bases and J 3 bases, leaving 14 bases between the germline ends. The CDR3 totals 15 residues. The CDR3 region is CASSPGSGFGNTIYF. The CDR3 DNA reads as TGTGCCAGCAGTCCCGGATCTGGATTTGGAAACACCATATATTTT.

The chain joins TRBV2 to TRBJ2-7; no clear D. The germline V and J ends were trimmed by 4 bases and 0 bases, with 10 bases remaining between them. The V gene's germline CDR1 is SNHLY and CDR2 FYNNEI. The CDR3 sequence is 14 residues long. In DNA form, the CDR3 reads TGTGCCAGCAGTGCCCCGGTCAGCTCCTACGAGCAGTACTTC. It encodes CASSAPVSSYEQYF.

The rearrangement joins TRBV18 to TRBJ1-1, with D hard to call. The ends were cut back, 6 bases at V and 5 bases at J, with 16 bases in the middle. CDR3 length: 14 amino acids. Germline values: CDR1 KGHSH, CDR2 LQKENI. In DNA form, the CDR3 reads TGTGCCAGCTCGCCTTCCCAAGGGAGGACTGAAGCTTTCTTT. This sequence encodes CASSPSQGRTEAFF.

The chain joins TRBV5-1 to TRBJ1-4; perhaps TRBD1 as D (6 bases). This CDR3 has 13 residues. CDR1 SGHRS and CDR2 YFSETQ come from the germline V gene. The CDR3 coding sequence is TGCGCAAGCGCCGCCGGGGGCGCGGAGAAACTGTTTTTT. Protein sequence: CASAAGGAEKLFF.

V gene TRBV5-1 combines with J gene TRBJ2-7; 9 bases match TRBD2. The germline V gene encodes CDR1 SGHRS and CDR2 YFSETQ. V gave up 0 bases and J gave up 0 bases; unmatched junction bases: 10. The CDR3 is 18 amino acids. The CDR3 coding sequence is TGCGCCAGCAGCTTGGGCGGTAGCGGGAGCGCCATCTCCTACGAGCAGTACTTC. This sequence encodes CASSLGGSGSAISYEQYF. Using reference TRBV5-1 and TRBJ2-7 for the parts outside the CDR3, the full variable domain is KAGVTQTPRYLIKTRGQQVTLSCSPISGHRSVSWYQQTPGQGLQFLFEYFSETQRNKGNFPGRFSGRQFSNSRSEMNVSTLELGDSALYLCASSLGGSGSAISYEQYFGPGTRLTVT.

This clonotype was recorded many times. The V call is TRBV7-9, the J call TRBJ1-1, with 7 nucleotides matching TRBD1. J lost 0 bases, V lost 3 bases, and 4 bases had no gene match. The CDR3 contains 15 residues. Looked up from germline, CDR1 is SEHNR and CDR2 is FQNEAQ (reference sequence). The CDR3 DNA is TGTGCCAGCAGCTTGACGGGACAGATGAACACTGAAGCTTTCTTT. Its translation is CASSLTGQMNTEAFF.